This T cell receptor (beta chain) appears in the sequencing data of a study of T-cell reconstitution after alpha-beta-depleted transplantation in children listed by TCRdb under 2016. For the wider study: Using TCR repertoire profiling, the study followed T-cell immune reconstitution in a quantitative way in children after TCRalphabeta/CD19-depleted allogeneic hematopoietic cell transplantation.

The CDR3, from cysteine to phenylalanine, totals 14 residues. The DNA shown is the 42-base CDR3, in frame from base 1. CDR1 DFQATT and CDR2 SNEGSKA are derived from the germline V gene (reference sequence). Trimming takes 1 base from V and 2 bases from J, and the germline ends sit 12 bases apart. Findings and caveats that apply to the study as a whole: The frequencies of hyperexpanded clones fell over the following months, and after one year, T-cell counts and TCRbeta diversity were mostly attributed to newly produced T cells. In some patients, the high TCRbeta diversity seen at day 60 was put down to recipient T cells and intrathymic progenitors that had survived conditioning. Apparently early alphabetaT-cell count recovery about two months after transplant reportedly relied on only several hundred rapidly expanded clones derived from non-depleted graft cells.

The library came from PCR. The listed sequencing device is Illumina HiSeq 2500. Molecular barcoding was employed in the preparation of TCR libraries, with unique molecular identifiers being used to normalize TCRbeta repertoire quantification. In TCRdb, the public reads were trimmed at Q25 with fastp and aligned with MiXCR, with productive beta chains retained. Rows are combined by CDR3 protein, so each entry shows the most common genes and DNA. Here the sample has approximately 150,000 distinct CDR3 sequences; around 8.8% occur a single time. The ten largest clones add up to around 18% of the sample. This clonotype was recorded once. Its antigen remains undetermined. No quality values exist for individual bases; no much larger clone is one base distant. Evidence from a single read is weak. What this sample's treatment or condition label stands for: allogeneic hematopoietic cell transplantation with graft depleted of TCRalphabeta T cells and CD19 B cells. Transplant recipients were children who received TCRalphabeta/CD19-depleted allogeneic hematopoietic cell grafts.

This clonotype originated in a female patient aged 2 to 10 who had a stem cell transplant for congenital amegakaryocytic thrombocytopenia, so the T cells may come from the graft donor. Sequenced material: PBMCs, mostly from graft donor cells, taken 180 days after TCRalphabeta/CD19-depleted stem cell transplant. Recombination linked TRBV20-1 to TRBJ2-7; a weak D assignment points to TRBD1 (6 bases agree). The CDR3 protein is CSARAGHGTYEQYF. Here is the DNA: TGCAGTGCTAGAGCGGGACATGGCACCTACGAGCAGTACTTC.